The T cell receptor (beta chain) under discussion was sequenced for a study of blood T cell repertoires in COVID-19. Looking at the study overall: Acute and convalescent COVID-19 specimens originated in the United States, Italy and Spain.

V was pared by 7 bases and J by 12 bases, with 10 bases of the junction left unmatched. Germline lookup yields CDR1 MNHNY and CDR2 SVGAGI (reference sequence). CDR3 length: 12 residues. Repertoires were generated with immunoSEQ multiplex PCR, while TCRdb's copy carries only in-frame clones and drops some. The data hold about 330,000 clones, with under 95% observed a single time. This clonotype was obtained from a woman younger than 45 who had recovered from COVID-19. V gene TRBV6-6 combines with J gene TRBJ1-2, with 8 bases fitting TRBD1. Material for sequencing was PBMCs or T cells enriched from blood (not recorded which). CDR3 loop: CASNRDRSFHTF. CDR3 bases: TGTGCCAGCAATCGGGACAGGAGCTTCCACACCTTC.